This entry concerns a single TCR beta chain. What it binds is not known. The data stem from a study of T cell clones after liver transplantation. Study context: Post-transplant blood was tracked for graft-donor-reactive T cell clones identified in a pre-transplant mixed lymphocyte reaction. Third-party-reactive TCRbeta sequences from pre-transplant mixed lymphocyte reactions served as antigen-independent comparators. HCV positivity affected three of eight recipients; the rest lacked autoimmune or viral indications. Study observations and caveats: Post-transplant, graft-donor-reactive CD4 TCRbeta sequences in blood dropped significantly in most of the 8 subjects.

The CDR3 runs to 16 residues. The V end lost 4 bases, the J end lost 4 bases, and 20 bases lay between the germline ends. Looked up from germline, CDR1 is SGHKS and CDR2 is YYEKEE (reference sequence). Sequencing used immunoSEQ multiplex PCR; TCRdb keeps in-frame clones, though not all of them. Among around 78,000 clones, over 65% were seen once, and the ten largest hold approximately 2.8%. This sample comprised CD4+ T cells from blood, obtained at the 22-month timepoint. The chain couples TRBV5-5 to TRBJ1-2, with D tentatively TRBD1 (6 bases). The TCR sequence derives from a human patient who received a liver transplant. Some T cells may have originated in the graft donor. The CDR3 loop reads CASSPTPGARGYGYTF. Written as DNA, the CDR3 is TGTGCCAGCAGCCCCACTCCAGGGGCACGCGGCTATGGCTACACCTTC.